This paragraph covers one TCR beta chain sequence. Its target is not known. The V end was cut by 1 base, the J end by 6 bases, with 13 bases between. The V gene's germline CDR1 is SGHDN and CDR2 FVKESK. The CDR3 is made up of 15 amino acids. The sample originates from a study of shared clonotypes between healthy human individuals. Study as a whole: Per donor, CD8 memory used one plate, CD8 naive used two, CD4 memory used three and CD4 naive used three. Study findings and constraints: Generation probabilities were higher for clonotypes shared across all four sorted-subset donors than for unshared ones. The naive CD4 repertoires of a few donors were compared, and approximately 5.3% of clonotypes were shared.

Sequencing used immunoSEQ multiplex PCR; TCRdb keeps in-frame clones, though not all of them. The sample has around 1.6 million clones, 95% to 99% seen once. Participating donors were healthy, HIV-negative adults free of recent acute infections or vaccinations. The sample consisted of naive CD4+ T cells sorted from blood. Subset denoted: CD45RA+ positively selected. This chain connects TRBV14 to TRBJ1-5, with a possible D match to TRBD1 (6 bases). This TCR derives from a man in his thirties or forties in good health. For the CDR3, the DNA is TGTGCCAGCAGCCAAGGGGGGGCAGTGGGTCAGCCCCAGCATTTT. It codes for CASSQGGAVGQPQHF.